The next 12 T cell receptor beta chains were all read from a single sample in a study of shared clonotypes between healthy human individuals (dated by TCRdb to between 2020 and 2021). Preparation of the library involved the immunoSEQ multiplex PCR assay. In TCRdb, the immuneACCESS table is reduced to in-frame sequences with V and J assigned. These tables do not hold every clone; where another copy was compared, an unresolved V gene accounts for under half, and the others remain unexplained. This sample comprises about 460,000 clones, approximately 71% of them detected only once. The ten largest account for 9.5% to 15% of the sample. Material for sequencing was PBMCs. The receptors were gathered from a woman aged 40 to 50 in good health. Some clones in this sample may be carry-over from other donors' samples.

Details on this clone: A read error is the likely source, as a far larger clone sits one nucleotide away. In the same sample, other DNA sequences code for this CDR3. This chain joins TRBV6-4 and TRBJ2-1; D is possibly TRBD2 (6 bases). The germline gives CDR1 MRHNA, CDR2 SNTAGT. This CDR3 spans 14 amino acids. Trimming removed 2 bases from V and 7 bases from J, with 12 bases in between. In DNA, the CDR3 is TGTGCCAGCAGTGACGGGGGAGGAGGGAATGAGCAGTTCTTC. Protein product: CASSDGGGGNEQFF.

V is TRBV15 and J is TRBJ1-4; no firm D call. The germline V gene has CDR1 LNHNV and CDR2 YYDKDF (reference sequence). V gave up 0 bases and J gave up 8 bases, with 7 bases separating them. The CDR3 length is 13 residues. CDR3 sequence: CATSRDWAEKLFF. The CDR3 coding sequence is TGTGCCACCAGCAGAGATTGGGCGGAAAAACTGTTTTTT.

A remark on this clone: With a far larger clone one base away, a read error is the likely cause. The rearrangement uses TRBV5-6 and TRBJ1-1; D unclear. The CDR3 has 15 amino acids. The germline V gene encodes CDR1 SGHDT and CDR2 YYEEEE. The chain's CDR3 is CASSFLGLENTDAFF. The DNA for the CDR3 is TGTGCCAGCAGCTTTTTAGGGTTGGAAAATACTGACGCTTTCTTT.

V is TRBV29-1 and J is TRBJ2-5; D tentatively fits TRBD1 or TRBD2 (5 bases each). The V gene lost 4 bases and the J gene lost 5 bases, with 11 bases spanning the gap. CDR1 is SQVTM and CDR2 is ANQGSEA in the germline V gene. The CDR3 loop spans 12 amino acids. The CDR3 DNA follows: TGCAGCGTTGCCGGGGCTGGGGAGACCCAGTACTTC. Amino acids: CSVAGAGETQYF. Complete variable domain (other parts from reference TRBV29-1 and TRBJ2-5): SAVISQKPSRDICQRGTSLTIQCQVDSQVTMMFWYRQQPGQSLTLIATANQGSEATYESGFVIDKFPISRPNLTFSTLTVSNMSPEDSSIYLCSVAGAGETQYFGPGTRLLVL.

The gene calls are TRBV18 and TRBJ2-2, with D possibly being TRBD1 or TRBD2 (5 bases each). Trimming removed 5 bases from V and 6 bases from J, with 10 bases in between. The V gene's germline CDR1 is KGHSH and CDR2 LQKENI. CDR3 size: 13 residues. DNA for the CDR3: TGTGCCAGCTCAGATCAGGGAGCCGGGGAGCTGTTTTTT. Protein product: CASSDQGAGELFF.

This clone appeared a few times. This sequence joins TRBV9 and TRBJ2-5, with TRBD2 matching 10 bases. Germline loops: CDR1 SGDLS, CDR2 YYNGEE. The V and J ends lost 3 bases and 3 bases, in that order; junction bases with no gene match: 2. This CDR3 spans 14 amino acids. In DNA, the CDR3 is TGTGCCAGCAGCGGGCTAGCGGGAGAAGAGACCCAGTACTTC. As protein: CASSGLAGEETQYF.

The chain combines TRBV27 with TRBJ1-4, with TRBD1 identical over 10 bases. Unmatched junction bases numbered 8, after V lost 6 bases and J lost 7 bases. Germline CDR1 is MNHEY and CDR2 is SMNVEV (reference sequence). The CDR3 runs 15 residues. CDR3 nucleotides: TGTGCCAGCAGAGATCCGGGACAGGGGAGTGAAAAACTGTTTTTT. The encoded protein is CASRDPGQGSEKLFF.

This clone was observed many times. Other DNA sequences within the sample encode an identical CDR3. The genes are TRBV2 and TRBJ1-1; unclear D gene. Trimming took 1 base from V and 1 from J, leaving 7 bases between them. CDR3 length equals 14 residues. From germline, CDR1 is SNHLY and CDR2 FYNNEI. The CDR3, as DNA: TGTGCCAGCAGTGAAGTGGGGAGGAACACTGAAGCTTTCTTT. Translating gives CASSEVGRNTEAFF.

The V call is TRBV7-9, the J call TRBJ2-3; TRBD1 matches 7 bases. V was pared by 10 bases and J by 6 bases, with 16 bases of the junction left unmatched. This CDR3 comprises 15 residues. Germline V gene data show CDR1 as SEHNR and CDR2 as FQNEAQ (reference sequence). CDR3 amino acids: CATNRAKQGTDTQYF. The CDR3 nucleotides read TGTGCCACCAACCGAGCCAAACAGGGGACGGATACGCAGTATTTT.

The chain combines TRBV11-3 with TRBJ2-7; tentative D call: TRBD1 (6 bases). Trimming stripped 4 bases from V and 1 base from J, with 14 bases between. Germline V gene sequence: CDR1 SGHNT, CDR2 YENEEA. This CDR3 has 15 amino acids. CDR3 nucleotide sequence: TGTGCCAGCAGCTCAACAGGGACGGATTCCTACGAGCAGTACTTC. Translating gives CASSSTGTDSYEQYF.

This chain joins TRBV29-1 and TRBJ2-5; no definite D call. Trimming took 4 bases from V and 3 from J, leaving 15 bases between them. Germline V gene lookup returns CDR1 SQVTM and CDR2 ANQGSEA. CDR3 length: 14 amino acids. CDR3 sequence (DNA): TGCAGCGTTGCATACCCCGCCAGGAAAGAGACCCAGTACTTC. This translates into CSVAYPARKETQYF.

The rearrangement uses TRBV7-3 and TRBJ2-1; D may be TRBD1 (6 bases). The CDR3 totals 14 residues. Trimming removed 3 bases at V and 3 bases at J, with 9 bases between. CDR1 and CDR2 from the germline V gene are SGHTA and FQGTGA. CDR3 sequence: CASSFQQGYNEQFF. DNA of the CDR3: TGTGCCAGCAGCTTCCAACAGGGCTACAATGAGCAGTTCTTC.